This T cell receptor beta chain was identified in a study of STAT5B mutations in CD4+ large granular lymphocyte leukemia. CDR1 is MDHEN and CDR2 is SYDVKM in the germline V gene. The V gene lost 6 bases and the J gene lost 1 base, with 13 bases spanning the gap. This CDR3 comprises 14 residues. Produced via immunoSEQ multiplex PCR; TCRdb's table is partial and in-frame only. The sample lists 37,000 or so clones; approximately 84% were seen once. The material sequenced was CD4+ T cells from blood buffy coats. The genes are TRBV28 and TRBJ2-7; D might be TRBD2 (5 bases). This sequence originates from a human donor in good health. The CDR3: CASSPTGRSYEQYF. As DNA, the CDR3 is TGTGCCAGCAGCCCCACTGGGAGATCCTACGAGCAGTACTTC.